Below, 8 T cell receptor beta chains from the same sample are listed, as sequenced in a study of control samples from healthy donors and cancer patients. Method: immunoSEQ multiplex PCR; TCRdb's copy keeps in-frame clones and lacks some. The top ten clones hold approximately 21% of a sample with approximately 89,000 clones, about 89% of them seen once. Sequences were obtained from blood. The receptors here all came from a man between 25 and 39 years old in good health.

The chain is built from TRBV5-1 and TRBJ2-5, with D maybe TRBD2 (6 bases). The germline CDR1 and CDR2 sequences are SGHRS and YFSETQ. The germline V and J ends were trimmed by 4 bases and 2 bases, with 12 bases remaining between them. There are 14 residues in the CDR3. The DNA for the CDR3 is TGCGCCAGCAGCGGATGGACTAAACAAGAGACCCAGTACTTC. It specifies CASSGWTKQETQYF.

The chain combines TRBV5-5 with TRBJ2-1, with unresolved D. The CDR3 is made up of 15 amino acids. The V gene's germline CDR1 is SGHKS and CDR2 YYEKEE (reference sequence). Between the trimmed V and J ends, which lost 1 base and 3 bases, there was a span of 11 bases. DNA of the CDR3: TGTGCCAGCAGCTTGCGTGGGGATCACTACAATGAGCAGTTCTTC. Translation gives CASSLRGDHYNEQFF.

In this sample, this clone turned up a few times. The chain carries TRBV3-1 (or the pseudogene TRBV3-2) and TRBJ2-7; D is unresolved. CDR3 length equals 13 residues. With 5 bases removed from V and 6 bases from J, the gap between germline ends came to 14 bases. Germline V gene data show CDR1 as LGHDT and CDR2 as YNNKEL (reference sequence). Here the CDR3 reads CASSKGRSGEQYF. CDR3 bases: TGTGCCAGCAGCAAAGGGCGCAGTGGCGAGCAGTACTTC.

CDR3 coding DNA: TGCGCCAGCAGCTCCTGGACAGGGGGCTATCTGAACACTGAAGCTTTCTTT. This sequence encodes CASSSWTGGYLNTEAFF. This chain links TRBV5-1 with TRBJ1-1; 11 bases match TRBD1. The CDR3 consists of 17 residues. Germline lookup yields CDR1 SGHRS and CDR2 YFSETQ. The V and J ends lost 3 bases and 0 bases, in that order; junction bases with no gene match: 7.

V usage is TRBV30 and J usage is TRBJ1-5, with D hard to call. Between the trimmed V and J ends, which lost 1 base and 3 bases, there was a span of 7 bases. Germline lookup yields CDR1 GTSNPN and CDR2 SVGIG (reference sequence). The CDR3 length is 13 residues. The CDR3 sequence: CAWSGGVNQPQHF. The CDR3 DNA sequence: TGTGCCTGGAGTGGAGGTGTCAATCAGCCCCAGCATTTT.

This clone was recorded only once. The V gene is TRBV5-1, the J gene TRBJ1-2; D perhaps matches TRBD1 (5 bases). The CDR3 is 16 amino acids. Germline CDR1 and CDR2: SGHRS and YFSETQ. Trimming cost V 4 bases and J 7 bases, with 23 bases left between them. This CDR3 reads CASSDPRDGRLSGYTF. The CDR3, as DNA: TGCGCCAGCAGCGATCCTCGGGACGGAAGGTTGAGTGGCTACACCTTC.

This clone was seen just once. V usage is TRBV4-1 and J usage is TRBJ2-7; D remains ambiguous. Between the trimmed V and J ends, which lost 0 bases and 1 base, there was a span of 13 bases. The CDR3 is 16 residues long. The germline V gene has CDR1 MGHRA and CDR2 YSYEKL. The CDR3 nucleotides are TGCGCCAGCAGCCAAGATCCCTCCCTGACATCCTACGAGCAGTACTTC. It translates to CASSQDPSLTSYEQYF.

The chain is built from TRBV7-9 and TRBJ2-3, with 8 bases aligning to TRBD1. Germline V gene sequence: CDR1 SEHNR, CDR2 FQNEAQ (reference sequence). The CDR3 consists of 15 residues. The V segment lost 5 bases and the J segment 0 bases; nucleotides outside the gene matches: 4. CDR3 in amino acids: CASSPWTGSTDTQYF. The CDR3, as DNA: TGTGCCAGCAGCCCGTGGACAGGGAGCACAGATACGCAGTATTTT.